The 5 T cell receptor beta chains presented below share a single source sample, sequenced in a study of blood T cell repertoires in COVID-19. The table came from immunoSEQ multiplex PCR; TCRdb's copy has only in-frame clones and leaves some out. The sample lists 130,000 to 150,000 clones; just under 85% were seen once. The sequencing input was PBMCs or T cells enriched from blood (not recorded which). All receptors come from a man aged 50 to 59 who had recovered from COVID-19.

This chain connects TRBV9 to TRBJ2-1; 12 bases match TRBD2. This CDR3 is 20 amino acids long. V trimming: 0 bases; J trimming: 1 base; junction bases outside the gene matches: 11. From germline, CDR1 is SGDLS and CDR2 YYNGEE. The CDR3 sequence: CASSVVGRLAGGQSYNEQFF. DNA of the CDR3: TGTGCCAGCAGCGTAGTGGGGAGGCTAGCGGGGGGGCAATCCTACAATGAGCAGTTCTTC.

The chain links TRBV5-1 to TRBJ2-2; no clear D gene. This CDR3 region has 16 residues. The germline gives CDR1 SGHRS, CDR2 YFSETQ. Trimming took off 0 bases at V and 6 bases at J, with 15 bases between the two ends. CDR3 in amino acids: CASSLAFSNSAGELFF. The CDR3 DNA reads TGCGCCAGCAGCTTGGCGTTTTCTAATTCGGCCGGGGAGCTGTTTTTT.

This sequence joins TRBV5-1 and TRBJ1-6; D remains unclear. Germline V gene lookup returns CDR1 SGHRS and CDR2 YFSETQ. The CDR3 loop spans 13 amino acids. Trimming stripped 4 bases from V and 8 bases from J, with 10 bases between. CDR3 region: CASSPEPDSPLHF. For the CDR3, the DNA is TGCGCCAGCAGCCCCGAACCGGATTCACCCCTCCACTTT.

The V gene is TRBV5-6, the J gene TRBJ1-4, with D perhaps matching TRBD1 (6 bases). This CDR3 spans 15 amino acids. The V and J ends lost 2 bases and 4 bases respectively, with 12 bases between them. Germline V gene sequence: CDR1 SGHDT, CDR2 YYEEEE. The CDR3 protein is CASSLSGADNEKLFF. In DNA form, the CDR3 reads TGTGCCAGCAGCTTATCAGGGGCGGATAATGAAAAACTGTTTTTT. The full variable domain, in which reference TRBV5-6 and TRBJ1-4 provide the parts outside the CDR3, is DAGVTQSPTHLIKTRGQQVTLRCSPKSGHDTVSWYQQALGQGPQFIFQYYEEEERQRGNFPDRFSGHQFPNYSSELNVNALLLGDSALYLCASSLSGADNEKLFFGSGTQLSVL.

The chain links TRBV5-1 to TRBJ2-7; D might be TRBD1 (6 bases). The CDR3 is 15 residues long. CDR1 SGHRS and CDR2 YFSETQ come from the germline V gene. Trimming took 3 bases from V and 3 from J, leaving 16 bases between them. In DNA form, the CDR3 reads TGCGCCAGCAGCTCGCAGGGGATCGCGGGCTACGAGCAGTACTTC. This codes for CASSSQGIAGYEQYF.